Below, one T cell receptor beta chain is given with its context. These data originate in a study of shared T cell receptors in the human thymus. The V segment lost 7 bases and the J segment 4 bases; nucleotides outside the gene matches: 4. The germline CDR1 and CDR2 sequences are MNHNY and SVGAGI (reference sequence). The CDR3 has 12 amino acids. The protocol was immunoSEQ multiplex PCR, while the TCRdb copy is restricted to in-frame clones and leaves out a portion. The data show fewer than 700,000 clones, around 87% seen once. The sample was also linked to a second study, of human thymus T cells. That work adds: Donors were healthy Finnish babies undergoing corrective operations for congenital heart defects. What related research reported was that thymic repertoires overlapped highly among unrelated individuals.

The receptor comes from a boy under three years old with a congenital heart defect. Sequenced material: thymocytes. The chain employs TRBV6-6 and TRBJ2-7, with 7 positions matching TRBD2. The CDR3 loop reads CASTWGGYEQYF. CDR3 DNA sequence: TGTGCCAGCACCTGGGGGGGATACGAGCAGTACTTC.